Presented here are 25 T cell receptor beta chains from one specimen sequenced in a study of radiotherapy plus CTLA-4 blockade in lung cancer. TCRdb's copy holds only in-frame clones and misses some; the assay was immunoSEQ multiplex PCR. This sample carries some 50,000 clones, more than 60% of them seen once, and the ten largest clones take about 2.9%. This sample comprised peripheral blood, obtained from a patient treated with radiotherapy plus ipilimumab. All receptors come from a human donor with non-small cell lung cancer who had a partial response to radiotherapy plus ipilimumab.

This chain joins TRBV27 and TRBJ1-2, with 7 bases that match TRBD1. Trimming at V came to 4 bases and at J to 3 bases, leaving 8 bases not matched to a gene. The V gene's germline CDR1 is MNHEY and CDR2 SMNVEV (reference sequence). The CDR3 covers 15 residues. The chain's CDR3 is CASSSPLGGDYGYTF. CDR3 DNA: TGTGCCAGCAGTTCCCCCCTAGGGGGCGACTATGGCTACACCTTC.

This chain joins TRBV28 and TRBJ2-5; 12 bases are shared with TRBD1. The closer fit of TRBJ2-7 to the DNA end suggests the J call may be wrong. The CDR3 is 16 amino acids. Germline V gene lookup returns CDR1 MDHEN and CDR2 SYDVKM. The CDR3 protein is CASSSRPGQGAGEQYF. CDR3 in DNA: TGTGCCAGCAGCTCAAGACCGGGACAGGGGGCGGGCGAGCAGTACTTC.

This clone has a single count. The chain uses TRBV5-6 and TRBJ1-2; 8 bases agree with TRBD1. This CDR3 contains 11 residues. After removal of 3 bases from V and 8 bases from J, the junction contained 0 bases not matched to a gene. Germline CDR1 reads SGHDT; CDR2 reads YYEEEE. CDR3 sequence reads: CASSWDRGYTF. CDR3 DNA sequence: TGTGCCAGCAGCTGGGACAGGGGCTACACCTTC.

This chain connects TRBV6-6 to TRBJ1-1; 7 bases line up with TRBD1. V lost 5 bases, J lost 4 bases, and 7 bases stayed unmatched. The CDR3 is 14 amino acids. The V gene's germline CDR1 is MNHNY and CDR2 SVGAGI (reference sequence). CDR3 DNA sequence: TGTGCCAGCAGTGGGGGTACAGGGGTCACTGAAGCTTTCTTT. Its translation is CASSGGTGVTEAFF.

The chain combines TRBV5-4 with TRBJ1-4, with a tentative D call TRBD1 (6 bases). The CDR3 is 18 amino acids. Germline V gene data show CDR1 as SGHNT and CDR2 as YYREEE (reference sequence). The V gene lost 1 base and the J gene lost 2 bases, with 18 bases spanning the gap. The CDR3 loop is CASSLIRQGLSTNEKLFF. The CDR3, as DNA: TGTGCCAGCAGCTTGATTCGGCAGGGGCTCAGCACTAATGAAAAACTGTTTTTT.

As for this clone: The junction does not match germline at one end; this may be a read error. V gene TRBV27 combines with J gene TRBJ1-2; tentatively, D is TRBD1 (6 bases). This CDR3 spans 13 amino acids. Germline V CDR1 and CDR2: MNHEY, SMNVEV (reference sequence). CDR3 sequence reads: CASSNRVNYDYTF. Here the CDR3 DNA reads TGTGCCAGCAGCAACAGGGTTAACTATGACTACACCTTC.

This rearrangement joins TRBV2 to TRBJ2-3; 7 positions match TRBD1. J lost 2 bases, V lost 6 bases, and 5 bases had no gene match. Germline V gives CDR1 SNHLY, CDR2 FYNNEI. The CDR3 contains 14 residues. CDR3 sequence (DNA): TGTGCCAGCAGCTACAGGGGACCCACAGATACGCAGTATTTT. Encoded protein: CASSYRGPTDTQYF.

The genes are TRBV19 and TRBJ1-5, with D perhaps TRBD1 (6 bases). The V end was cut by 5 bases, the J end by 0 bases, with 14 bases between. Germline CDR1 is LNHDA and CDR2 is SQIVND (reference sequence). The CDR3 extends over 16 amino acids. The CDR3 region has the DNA TGTGCCAGTAGTCCCAACAGGGATAATAGCAATCAGCCCCAGCATTTT. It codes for CASSPNRDNSNQPQHF. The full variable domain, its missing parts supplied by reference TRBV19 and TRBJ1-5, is DGGITQSPKYLFRKEGQNVTLSCEQNLNHDAMYWYRQDPGQGLRLIYYSQIVNDFQKGDIAEGYSVSREKKESFPLTVTSAQKNPTAFYLCASSPNRDNSNQPQHFGDGTRLSIL.

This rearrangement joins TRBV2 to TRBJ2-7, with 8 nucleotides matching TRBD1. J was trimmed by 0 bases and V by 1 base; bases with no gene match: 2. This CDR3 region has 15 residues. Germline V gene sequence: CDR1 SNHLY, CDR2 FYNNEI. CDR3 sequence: CASSEGDRFSYEQYF. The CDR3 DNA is TGTGCCAGCAGTGAAGGGGACAGGTTCTCCTACGAGCAGTACTTC.

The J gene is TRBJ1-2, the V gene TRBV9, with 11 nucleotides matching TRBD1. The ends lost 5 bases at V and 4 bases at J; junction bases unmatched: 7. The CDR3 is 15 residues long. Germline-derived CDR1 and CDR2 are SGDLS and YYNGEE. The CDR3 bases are TGTGCCAGCAGTCCCACCGGGACAGGGGGCTATGGCTACACCTTC. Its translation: CASSPTGTGGYGYTF.

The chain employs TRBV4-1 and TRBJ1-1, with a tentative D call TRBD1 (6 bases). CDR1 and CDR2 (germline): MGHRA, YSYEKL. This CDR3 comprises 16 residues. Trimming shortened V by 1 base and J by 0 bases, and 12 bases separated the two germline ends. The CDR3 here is CASSQANRVMNTEAFF. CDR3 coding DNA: TGCGCCAGCAGCCAAGCGAACAGGGTGATGAACACTGAAGCTTTCTTT.

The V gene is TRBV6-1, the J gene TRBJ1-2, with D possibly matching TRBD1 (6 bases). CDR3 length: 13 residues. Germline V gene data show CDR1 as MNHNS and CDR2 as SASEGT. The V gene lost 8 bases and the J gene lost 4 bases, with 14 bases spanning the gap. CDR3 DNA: TGTGCCAGCTCAACAGGGTTAGCCTATGGCTACACCTTC. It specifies CASSTGLAYGYTF.

This CDR3 reads CASSHRDDNEQFF. The CDR3 DNA sequence: TGTGCCAGCAGTCACAGGGACGACAATGAGCAGTTCTTC. The J gene is TRBJ2-1, the V gene TRBV6-1; a weak D match, TRBD1 (6 bases). CDR1 is MNHNS and CDR2 is SASEGT in the germline V gene. V lost 5 bases and J 5 bases, leaving 10 bases between the germline ends. CDR3 length: 13 amino acids.

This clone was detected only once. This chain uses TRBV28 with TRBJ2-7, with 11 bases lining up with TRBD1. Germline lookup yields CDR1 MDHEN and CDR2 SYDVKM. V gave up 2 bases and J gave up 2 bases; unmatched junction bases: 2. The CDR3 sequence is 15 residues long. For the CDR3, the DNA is TGTGCCAGCAGTTTAGGGGGACAGGGGGCCTACGAGCAGTACTTC. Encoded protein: CASSLGGQGAYEQYF.

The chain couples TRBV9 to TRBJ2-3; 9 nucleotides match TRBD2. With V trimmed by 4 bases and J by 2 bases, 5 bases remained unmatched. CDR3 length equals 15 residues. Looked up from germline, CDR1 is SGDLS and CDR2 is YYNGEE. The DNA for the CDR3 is TGTGCCAGCAGCTTCACTAGCGGGTACACAGATACGCAGTATTTT. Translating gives CASSFTSGYTDTQYF.

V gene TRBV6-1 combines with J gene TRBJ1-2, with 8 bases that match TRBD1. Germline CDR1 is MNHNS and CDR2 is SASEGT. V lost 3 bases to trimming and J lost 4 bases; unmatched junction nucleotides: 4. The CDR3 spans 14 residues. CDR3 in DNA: TGTGCCAGCAGTGAGGCAGGGGGCAGCTATGGCTACACCTTC. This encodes CASSEAGGSYGYTF.

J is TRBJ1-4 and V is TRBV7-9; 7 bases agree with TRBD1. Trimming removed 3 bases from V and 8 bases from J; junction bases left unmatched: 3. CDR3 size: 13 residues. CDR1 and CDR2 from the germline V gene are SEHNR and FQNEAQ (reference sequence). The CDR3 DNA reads TGTGCCAGCAGCTTCCAGGGGGACGAAAAACTGTTTTTT. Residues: CASSFQGDEKLFF.

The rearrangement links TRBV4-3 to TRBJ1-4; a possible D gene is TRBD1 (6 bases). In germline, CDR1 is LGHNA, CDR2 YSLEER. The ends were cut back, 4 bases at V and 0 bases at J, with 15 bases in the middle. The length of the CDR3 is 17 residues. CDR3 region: CASSRRGATATNEKLFF. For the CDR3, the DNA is TGCGCCAGCAGCCGGCGGGGGGCGACCGCAACTAATGAAAAACTGTTTTTT.

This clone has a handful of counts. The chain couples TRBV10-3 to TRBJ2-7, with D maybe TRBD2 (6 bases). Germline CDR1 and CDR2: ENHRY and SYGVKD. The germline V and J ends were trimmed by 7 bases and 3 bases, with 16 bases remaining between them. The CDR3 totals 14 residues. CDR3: CAIKRPGDFYEQYF. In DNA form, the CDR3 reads TGTGCCATCAAGAGGCCGGGGGATTTCTACGAGCAGTACTTC.

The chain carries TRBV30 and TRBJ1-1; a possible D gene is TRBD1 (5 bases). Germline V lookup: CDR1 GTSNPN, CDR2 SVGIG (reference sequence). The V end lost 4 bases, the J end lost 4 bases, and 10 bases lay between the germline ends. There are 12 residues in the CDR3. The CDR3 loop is CAWTQGGTEAFF. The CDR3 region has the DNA TGTGCCTGGACCCAGGGCGGCACTGAAGCTTTCTTT.

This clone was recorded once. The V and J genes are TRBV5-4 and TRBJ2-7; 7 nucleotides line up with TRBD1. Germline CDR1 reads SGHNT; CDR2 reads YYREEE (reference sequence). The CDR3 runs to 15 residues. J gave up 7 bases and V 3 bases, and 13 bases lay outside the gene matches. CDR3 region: CASSSHLTGPGEQYF. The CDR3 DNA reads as TGTGCCAGCAGCTCCCACTTGACAGGGCCGGGTGAGCAGTACTTC.

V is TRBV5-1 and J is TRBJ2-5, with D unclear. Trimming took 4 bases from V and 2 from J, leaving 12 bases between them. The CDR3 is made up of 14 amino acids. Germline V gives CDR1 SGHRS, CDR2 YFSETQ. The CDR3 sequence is CASSVGVPQETQYF. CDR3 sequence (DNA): TGCGCCAGCAGCGTAGGAGTACCTCAAGAGACCCAGTACTTC.

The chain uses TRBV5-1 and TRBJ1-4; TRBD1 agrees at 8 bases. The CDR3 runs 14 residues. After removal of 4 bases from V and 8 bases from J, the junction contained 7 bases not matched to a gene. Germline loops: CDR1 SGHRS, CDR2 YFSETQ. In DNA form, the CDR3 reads TGCGCCAGCAGCCAAGGACAGGGAGGAGAAAAACTGTTTTTT. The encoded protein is CASSQGQGGEKLFF.

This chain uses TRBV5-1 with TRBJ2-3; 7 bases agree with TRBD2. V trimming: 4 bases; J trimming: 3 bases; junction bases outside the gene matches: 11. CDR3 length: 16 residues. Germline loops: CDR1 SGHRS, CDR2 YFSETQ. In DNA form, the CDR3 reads TGCGCCAGCAGCCCGTACGGGGGGATCGGTACAGATACGCAGTATTTT. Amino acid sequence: CASSPYGGIGTDTQYF.

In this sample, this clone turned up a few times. The CDR3 is CASSYRGNFNEQFF. The CDR3 region has the DNA TGTGCCAGCAGCTACAGGGGCAACTTCAATGAGCAGTTCTTC. This chain uses TRBV11-1 with TRBJ2-1, with 7 bases lining up with TRBD1. The CDR3 sequence is 14 residues long. The germline V gene encodes CDR1 SGHAT and CDR2 FQDESV (reference sequence). Trimming cost V 4 bases and J 6 bases; bases outside gene matches: 6. Drawing the rest from reference TRBV11-1 and TRBJ2-1, the complete variable domain is EAEVAQSPRYKITEKSQAVAFWCDPISGHATLYWYRQILGQGPELLVQFQDESVVDDSQLPKDRFSAERLKGVDSTLKIQPAELGDSAMYLCASSYRGNFNEQFFGPGTRLTVL.